These 6 T cell receptor beta chains came from one sample sequenced in a study of blood T cells in healthy people across ages. It was with a sample-barcoded 5' primer and a J-beta primer mix that a second PCR of about 6 to 11 cycles was run. MiXCR, applied by TCRdb to the 5' RACE reads, yields one record per CDR3 protein. The table lists about 800,000 distinct CDR3 sequences, around 25% of them singletons, with 3% to 4.5% in the top ten. These sequences were also reported in another study, on T cells of mothers and their children.

The sequencing input was blood. The receptor set was obtained from a boy aged 10-17 years in good health.

This clonotype has a handful of counts. This CDR3 reads CASLSGEGPTKLFF. Written as DNA, the CDR3 is TGTGCCAGTCTGTCCGGAGAGGGTCCTACAAAACTGTTTTTT. This rearrangement joins TRBV6-2 or TRBV6-3 to TRBJ1-4; no definite D call. Germline loops: CDR1 MNHEY, CDR2 SVGEGT. This CDR3 has 14 residues. V dropped 9 bases and J dropped 10 bases, with 21 bases sitting between them.

This clonotype came up a few times. This rearrangement joins TRBV12-3 or TRBV12-4 to TRBJ1-6, with D uncertain. This CDR3 comprises 15 residues. Trimming removed 3 bases at V and 0 bases at J, with 6 bases between. CDR3 sequence reads: CASSLRSSYNSPLHF. CDR3 DNA sequence: TGTGCCAGCAGTTTGAGAAGCTCCTATAATTCACCCCTCCACTTT.

As concerns this clonotype: Its ends do not fully match the called genes, so a read error is possible. V gene TRBV7-2 combines with J gene TRBJ2-7; tentative D call: TRBD2 (5 bases). CDR1 SGHTA and CDR2 FQGNSA come from the germline V gene. The CDR3 has 13 residues. This chain's CDR3 is CAGSRRRIHEQYF. The CDR3 nucleotides read TGTGCCGGCAGTCGTCGGAGGATCCACGAGCAGTACTTC.

The chain combines TRBV12-3 or TRBV12-4 with TRBJ1-3, with D unclear. The V gene lost 8 bases and the J gene lost 2 bases, with 16 bases spanning the gap. This CDR3 contains 15 residues. The CDR3 DNA reads as TGTGCCAGCGGTCGACAAGGCCCAACTGGAAACACCATATATTTT. This codes for CASGRQGPTGNTIYF.

The chain employs TRBV11-2 and TRBJ2-4; D unresolved. In germline, CDR1 is SGHAT, CDR2 FQNNGV. CDR3 length: 19 amino acids. Deletions cut 3 bases from V and 0 bases from J, with 21 bases between. CDR3 sequence reads: CASSLTPVGLQLAKNIQYF. The CDR3 bases are TGTGCCAGCAGCTTGACCCCGGTTGGCTTACAACTAGCCAAAAACATTCAGTACTTC. Together with reference TRBV11-2 and TRBJ2-4, the CDR3 gives the full variable domain: EAGVAQSPRYKIIEKRQSVAFWCNPISGHATLYWYQQILGQGPKLLIQFQNNGVVDDSQLPKDRFSAERLKGVDSTLKIQPAKLEDSAVYLCASSLTPVGLQLAKNIQYFGAGTRLSVL.

Only a few counts were recorded for this clonotype. The genes are TRBV28 and TRBJ2-7; 8 bases line up with TRBD1. The CDR3 loop spans 14 amino acids. After removal of 7 bases from V and 5 bases from J, the junction contained 10 bases not matched to a gene. CDR1 and CDR2 from the germline V gene are MDHEN and SYDVKM. CDR3 in amino acids: CASTLTGVRDEQYF. The CDR3 coding sequence is TGTGCCAGCACCCTGACAGGGGTGCGTGACGAGCAGTACTTC. Combining the CDR3 with reference TRBV28 and TRBJ2-7 gives the whole variable domain DVKVTQSSRYLVKRTGEKVFLECVQDMDHENMFWYRQDPGLGLRLIYFSYDVKMKEKGDIPEGYSVSREKKERFSLILESASTNQTSMYLCASTLTGVRDEQYFGPGTRLTVT.